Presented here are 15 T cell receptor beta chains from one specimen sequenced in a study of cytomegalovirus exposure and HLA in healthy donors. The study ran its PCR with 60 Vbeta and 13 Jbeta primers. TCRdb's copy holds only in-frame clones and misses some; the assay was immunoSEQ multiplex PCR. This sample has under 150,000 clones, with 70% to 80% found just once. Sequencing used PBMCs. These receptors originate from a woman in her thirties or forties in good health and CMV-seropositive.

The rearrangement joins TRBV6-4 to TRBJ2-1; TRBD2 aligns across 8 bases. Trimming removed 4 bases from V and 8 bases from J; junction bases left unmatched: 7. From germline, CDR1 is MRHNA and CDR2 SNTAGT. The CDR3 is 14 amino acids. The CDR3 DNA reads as TGTGCCAGCAGTGTGGGGACTAGAGCGTATGAGCAGTTCTTC. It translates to CASSVGTRAYEQFF.

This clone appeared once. The CDR3 loop reads CASSLASSGISARREQYF. The CDR3 DNA reads TGCGCCAGCAGCTTGGCCTCTAGCGGGATCTCGGCCCGGCGCGAGCAGTACTTC. V usage is TRBV5-1 and J usage is TRBJ2-7, with 9 bases that match TRBD2. Trimming at V came to 0 bases and at J to 6 bases, leaving 16 bases not matched to a gene. CDR1 SGHRS and CDR2 YFSETQ come from the germline V gene. The CDR3 length is 18 residues. Full variable domain (rest looked up from reference TRBV5-1 and TRBJ2-7): KAGVTQTPRYLIKTRGQQVTLSCSPISGHRSVSWYQQTPGQGLQFLFEYFSETQRNKGNFPGRFSGRQFSNSRSEMNVSTLELGDSALYLCASSLASSGISARREQYFGPGTRLTVT.

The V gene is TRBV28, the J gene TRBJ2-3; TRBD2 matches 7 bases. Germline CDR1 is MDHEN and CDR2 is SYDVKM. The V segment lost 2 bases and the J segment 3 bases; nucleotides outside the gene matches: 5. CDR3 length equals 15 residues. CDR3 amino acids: CASSLVTGGTDTQYF. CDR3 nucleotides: TGTGCCAGCAGTTTAGTTACGGGAGGTACAGATACGCAGTATTTT.

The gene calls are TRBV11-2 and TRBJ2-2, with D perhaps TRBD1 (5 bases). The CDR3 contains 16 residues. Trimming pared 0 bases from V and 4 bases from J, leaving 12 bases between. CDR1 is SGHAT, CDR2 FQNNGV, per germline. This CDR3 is CASSLEWGGGTGELFF. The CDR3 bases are TGTGCCAGCAGCTTAGAATGGGGCGGTGGCACCGGGGAGCTGTTTTTT.

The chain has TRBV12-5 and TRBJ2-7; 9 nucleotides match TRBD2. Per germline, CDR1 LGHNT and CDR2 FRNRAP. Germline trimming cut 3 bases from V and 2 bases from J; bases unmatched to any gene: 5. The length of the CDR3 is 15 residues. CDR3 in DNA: TGTGCTAGTGGTTTAACAATAGCGGGAGCCTACGAGCAGTACTTC. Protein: CASGLTIAGAYEQYF.

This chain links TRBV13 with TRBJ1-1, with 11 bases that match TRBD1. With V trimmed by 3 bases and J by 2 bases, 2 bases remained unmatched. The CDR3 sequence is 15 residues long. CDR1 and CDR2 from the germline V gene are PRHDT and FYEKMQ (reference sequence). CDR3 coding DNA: TGTGCCAGCAGCTTGGACAGGGGGCTCAACACTGAAGCTTTCTTT. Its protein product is CASSLDRGLNTEAFF. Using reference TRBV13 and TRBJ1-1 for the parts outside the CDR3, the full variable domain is AAGVIQSPRHLIKEKRETATLKCYPIPRHDTVYWYQQGPGQDPQFLISFYEKMQSDKGSIPDRFSAQQFSDYHSELNMSSLELGDSALYFCASSLDRGLNTEAFFGQGTRLTVV.

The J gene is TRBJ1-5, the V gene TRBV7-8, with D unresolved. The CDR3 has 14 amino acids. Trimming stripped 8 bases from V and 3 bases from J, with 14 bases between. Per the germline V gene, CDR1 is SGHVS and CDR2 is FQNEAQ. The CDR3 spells CASGLPGPNQPQHF. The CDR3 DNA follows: TGTGCCAGCGGACTTCCGGGCCCCAATCAGCCCCAGCATTTT.

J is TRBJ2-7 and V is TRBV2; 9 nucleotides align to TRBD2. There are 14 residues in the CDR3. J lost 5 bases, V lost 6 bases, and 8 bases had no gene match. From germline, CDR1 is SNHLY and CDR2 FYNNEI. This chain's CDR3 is CASRDGLATHEQYF. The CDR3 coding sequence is TGTGCCAGCAGAGACGGACTAGCGACGCACGAGCAGTACTTC.

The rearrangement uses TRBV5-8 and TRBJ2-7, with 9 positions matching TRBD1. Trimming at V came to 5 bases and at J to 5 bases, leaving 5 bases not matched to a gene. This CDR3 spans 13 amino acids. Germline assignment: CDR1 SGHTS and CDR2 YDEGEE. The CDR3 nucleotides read TGTGCCAGCAGGGGGACAGGGCACCACGAGCAGTACTTC. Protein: CASRGTGHHEQYF.

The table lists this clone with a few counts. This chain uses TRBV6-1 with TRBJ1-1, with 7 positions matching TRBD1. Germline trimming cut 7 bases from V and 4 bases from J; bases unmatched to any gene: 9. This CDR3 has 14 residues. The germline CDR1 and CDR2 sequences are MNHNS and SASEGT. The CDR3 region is CASKLEGQSTEAFF. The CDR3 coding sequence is TGTGCCAGCAAGCTGGAGGGACAGAGCACTGAAGCTTTCTTT.

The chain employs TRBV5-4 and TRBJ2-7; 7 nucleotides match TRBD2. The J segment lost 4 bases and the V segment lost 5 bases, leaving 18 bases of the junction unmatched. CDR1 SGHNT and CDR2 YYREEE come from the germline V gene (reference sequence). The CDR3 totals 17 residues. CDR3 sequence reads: CASRGGKAHPPSYEQYF. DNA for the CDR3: TGTGCCAGCAGGGGGGGGAAAGCGCACCCCCCTTCATACGAGCAGTACTTC.

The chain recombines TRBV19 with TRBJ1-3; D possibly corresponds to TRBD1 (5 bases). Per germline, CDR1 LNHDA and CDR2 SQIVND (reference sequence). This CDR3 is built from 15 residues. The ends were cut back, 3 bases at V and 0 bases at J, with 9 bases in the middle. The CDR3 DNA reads TGTGCCAGTAGTATTCGGGGGAGCTCTGGAAACACCATATATTTT. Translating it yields CASSIRGSSGNTIYF.

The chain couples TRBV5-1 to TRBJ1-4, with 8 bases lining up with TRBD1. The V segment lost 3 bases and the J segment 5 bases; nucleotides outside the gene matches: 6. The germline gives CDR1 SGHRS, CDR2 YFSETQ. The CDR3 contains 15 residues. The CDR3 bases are TGCGCCAGCAGCTGGGGACAGGAGGTGAATGAAAAACTGTTTTTT. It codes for CASSWGQEVNEKLFF.

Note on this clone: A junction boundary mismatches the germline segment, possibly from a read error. In nucleotides, the CDR3 is TGTTCCAGCAGCCAGTACGGACTAGTAGGTTCCAATGAGCAGTTCTTC. Protein: CSSSQYGLVGSNEQFF. This sequence joins TRBV7-9 and TRBJ2-1; 7 nucleotides line up with TRBD2. Germline CDR1 is SEHNR and CDR2 is FQNEAQ (reference sequence). There are 16 residues in the CDR3.

CDR3 coding DNA: TGTGCCAGCAGCTTGAGACAGTTACTAGAGACCCAGTACTTC. Translated, it gives CASSLRQLLETQYF. The V gene is TRBV5-8, the J gene TRBJ2-5; tentatively, D is TRBD1 (5 bases). The CDR3 runs 14 residues. The germline gives CDR1 SGHTS, CDR2 YDEGEE. Trimming cost V 1 base and J 4 bases, with 11 bases left between them.